This TCR beta chain was sequenced during a study of T cell repertoires in cytomegalovirus infection. TCRdb itself ran the reads through MiXCR, one entry per CDR3 protein. The sample gives some 320,000 distinct CDR3 sequences, roughly 29% of which show up once; over 15% is in the top ten. This clonotype was recorded a few times. What it binds is not known. Germline CDR1 MNHEY, CDR2 SVGAGI. This CDR3 has 13 residues. Trimming shortened V by 0 bases and J by 7 bases, and 7 bases separated the two germline ends. The chain carries TRBV6-5 and TRBJ2-1; no clear D gene. The specimen was cultured PBMCs, collected from culture after CMV antigen stimulation. The TCR originated in a human donor in good health (CMV status not recorded). Some clones in this sample may be carry-over from other donors' samples. CDR3 nucleotide sequence: TGTGCCAGCAGTTACTCGTTCGGGAATGAGCAGTTCTTC. This sequence encodes CASSYSFGNEQFF.